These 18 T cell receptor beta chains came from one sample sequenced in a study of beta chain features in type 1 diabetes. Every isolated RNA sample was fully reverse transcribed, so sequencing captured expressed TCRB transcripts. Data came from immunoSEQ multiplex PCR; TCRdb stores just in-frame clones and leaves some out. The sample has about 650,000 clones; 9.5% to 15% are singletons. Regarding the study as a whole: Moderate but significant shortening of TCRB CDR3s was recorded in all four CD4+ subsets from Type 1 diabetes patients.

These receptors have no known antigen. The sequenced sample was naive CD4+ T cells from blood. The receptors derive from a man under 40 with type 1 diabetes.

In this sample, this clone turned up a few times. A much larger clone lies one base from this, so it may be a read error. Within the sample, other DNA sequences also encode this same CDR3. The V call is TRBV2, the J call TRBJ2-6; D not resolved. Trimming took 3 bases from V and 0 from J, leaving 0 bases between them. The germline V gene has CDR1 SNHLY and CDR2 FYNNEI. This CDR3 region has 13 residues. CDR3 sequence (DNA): TGTGCCAGCAGTGACTCTGGGGCCAACGTCCTGACTTTC. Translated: CASSDSGANVLTF.

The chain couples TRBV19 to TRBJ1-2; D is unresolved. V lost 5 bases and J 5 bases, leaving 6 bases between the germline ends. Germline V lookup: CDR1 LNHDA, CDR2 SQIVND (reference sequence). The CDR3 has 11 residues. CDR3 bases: TGTGCCAGTAGTTTAGGATATGGCTACACCTTC. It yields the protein CASSLGYGYTF.

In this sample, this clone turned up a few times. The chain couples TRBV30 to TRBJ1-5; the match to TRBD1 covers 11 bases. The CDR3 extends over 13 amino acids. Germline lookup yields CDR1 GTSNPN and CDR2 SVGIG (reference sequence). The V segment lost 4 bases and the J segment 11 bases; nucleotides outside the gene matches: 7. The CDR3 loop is CAWTGTGGSSQHF. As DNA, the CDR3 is TGTGCCTGGACCGGGACAGGGGGGTCGTCCCAGCATTTT. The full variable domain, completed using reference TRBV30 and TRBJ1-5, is SQTIHQWPATLVQPVGSPLSLECTVEGTSNPNLYWYRQAAGRGLQLLFYSVGIGQISSEVPQNLSASRPQDRQFILSSKKLLLSDSGFYLCAWTGTGGSSQHFGDGTRLSIL.

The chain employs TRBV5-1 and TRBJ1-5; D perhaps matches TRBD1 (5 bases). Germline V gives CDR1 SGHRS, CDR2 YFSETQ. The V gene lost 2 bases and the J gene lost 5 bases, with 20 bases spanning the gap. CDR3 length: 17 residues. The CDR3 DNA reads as TGCGCCAGCAGCTTAAACCCTTCGGGAGCGGGGGATCAGCCCCAGCATTTT. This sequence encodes CASSLNPSGAGDQPQHF.

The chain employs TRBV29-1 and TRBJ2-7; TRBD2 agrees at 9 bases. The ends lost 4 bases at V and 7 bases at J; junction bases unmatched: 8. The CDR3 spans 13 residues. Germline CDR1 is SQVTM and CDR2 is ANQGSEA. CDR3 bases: TGCAGCGTTGGGACAGCGGGGGGAAGAGAGCAGTACTTC. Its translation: CSVGTAGGREQYF.

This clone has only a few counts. CDR3 residues: CAISGTSGGTYNEQFF. Here the CDR3 DNA reads TGTGCCATCAGTGGGACTAGCGGGGGTACCTACAATGAGCAGTTCTTC. The chain carries TRBV10-3 and TRBJ2-1, with TRBD2 matching over 13 bases. Germline loops: CDR1 ENHRY, CDR2 SYGVKD. The CDR3 runs 16 residues. The junction had 2 bases not matched to a gene; V was cut back by 4 bases and J by 2 bases.

The CDR3 spells CASRTQERHQETQYF. DNA of the CDR3: TGTGCCAGCAGAACTCAGGAGCGGCACCAAGAGACCCAGTACTTC. The chain carries TRBV28 and TRBJ2-5; D perhaps matches TRBD2 (5 bases). The CDR3 sequence is 15 residues long. Trimming removed 6 bases from V and 0 bases from J, with 14 bases in between. Germline values: CDR1 MDHEN, CDR2 SYDVKM.

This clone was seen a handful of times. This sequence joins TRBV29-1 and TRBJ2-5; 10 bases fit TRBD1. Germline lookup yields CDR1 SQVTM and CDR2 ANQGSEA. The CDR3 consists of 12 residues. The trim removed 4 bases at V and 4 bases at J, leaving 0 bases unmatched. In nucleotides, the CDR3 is TGCAGCGTTGGACAGGGGGCAGAGACCCAGTACTTC. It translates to CSVGQGAETQYF.

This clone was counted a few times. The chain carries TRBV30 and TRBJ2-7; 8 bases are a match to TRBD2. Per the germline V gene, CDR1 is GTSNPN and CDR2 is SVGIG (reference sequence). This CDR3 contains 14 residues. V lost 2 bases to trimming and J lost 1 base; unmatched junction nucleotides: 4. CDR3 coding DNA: TGTGCCTGGAGTTTTAGCGGGGCTTCCTACGAGCAGTACTTC. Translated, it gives CAWSFSGASYEQYF.

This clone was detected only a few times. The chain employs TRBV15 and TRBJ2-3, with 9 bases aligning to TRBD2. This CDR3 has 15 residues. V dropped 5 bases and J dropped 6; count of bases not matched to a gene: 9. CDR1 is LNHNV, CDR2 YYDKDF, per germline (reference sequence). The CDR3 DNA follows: TGTGCCACCAGCCCCGAAGCGGGGGGATGGGATACGCAGTATTTT. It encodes CATSPEAGGWDTQYF.

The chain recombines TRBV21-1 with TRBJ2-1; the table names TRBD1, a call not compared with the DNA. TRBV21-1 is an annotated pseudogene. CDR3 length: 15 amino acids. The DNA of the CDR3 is TGTGCCAGCAGCAAGGGGGGACAGGGGAGCAATGAGCAGTTCTTC. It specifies CASSKGGQGSNEQFF.

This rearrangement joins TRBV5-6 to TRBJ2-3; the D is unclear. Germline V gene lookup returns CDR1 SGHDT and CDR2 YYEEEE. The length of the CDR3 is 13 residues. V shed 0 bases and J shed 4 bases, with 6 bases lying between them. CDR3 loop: CASSLANADTQYF. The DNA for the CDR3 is TGTGCCAGCAGCTTGGCCAACGCAGATACGCAGTATTTT.

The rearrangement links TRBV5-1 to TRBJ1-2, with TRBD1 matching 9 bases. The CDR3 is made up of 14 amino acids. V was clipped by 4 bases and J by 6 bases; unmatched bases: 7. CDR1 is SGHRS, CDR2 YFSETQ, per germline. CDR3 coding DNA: TGCGCCAGCAGCCCGACAGGGGGTGTAGATGGCTACACCTTC. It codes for CASSPTGGVDGYTF.

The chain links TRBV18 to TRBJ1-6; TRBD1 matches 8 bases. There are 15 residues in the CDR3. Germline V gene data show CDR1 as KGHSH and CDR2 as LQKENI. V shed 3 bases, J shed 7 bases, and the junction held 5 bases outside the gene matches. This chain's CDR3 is CASSPIGQGNSPLHF. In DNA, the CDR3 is TGTGCCAGCTCACCGATCGGACAGGGAAATTCACCCCTCCACTTT. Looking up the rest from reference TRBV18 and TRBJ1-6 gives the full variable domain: NAGVMQNPRHLVRRRGQEARLRCSPMKGHSHVYWYRQLPEEGLKFMVYLQKENIIDESGMPKERFSAEFPKEGPSILRIQQVVRGDSAAYFCASSPIGQGNSPLHFGNGTRLTVT.

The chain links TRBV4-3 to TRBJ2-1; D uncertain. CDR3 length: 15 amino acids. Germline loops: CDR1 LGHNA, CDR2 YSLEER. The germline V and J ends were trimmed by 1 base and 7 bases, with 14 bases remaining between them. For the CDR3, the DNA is TGCGCCAGCAGCCAAGTCCAAGGTTTCGGGAATGAGCAGTTCTTC. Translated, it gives CASSQVQGFGNEQFF.

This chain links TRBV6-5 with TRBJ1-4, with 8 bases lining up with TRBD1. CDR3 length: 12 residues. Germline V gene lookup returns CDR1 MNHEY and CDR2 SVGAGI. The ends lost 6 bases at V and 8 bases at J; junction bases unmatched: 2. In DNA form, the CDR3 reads TGTGCCAGCAGCCGACAGGGGGAAAAACTGTTTTTT. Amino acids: CASSRQGEKLFF.

This chain's CDR3 is CASSPHLRQGYGYTF. CDR3 sequence (DNA): TGTGCCAGCAGCCCCCACCTTAGGCAGGGATATGGCTACACCTTC. The chain links TRBV7-2 to TRBJ1-2, with D tentatively TRBD1 (5 bases). Per germline, CDR1 SGHTA and CDR2 FQGNSA. The germline V and J ends were trimmed by 5 bases and 5 bases, with 18 bases remaining between them. This CDR3 is built from 15 residues.

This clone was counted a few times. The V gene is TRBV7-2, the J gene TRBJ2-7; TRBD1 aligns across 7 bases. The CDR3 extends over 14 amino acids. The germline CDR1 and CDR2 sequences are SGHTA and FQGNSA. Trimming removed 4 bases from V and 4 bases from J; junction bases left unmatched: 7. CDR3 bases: TGTGCCAGCAGCTCCGGGACAGAGGGATACGAGCAGTACTTC. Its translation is CASSSGTEGYEQYF.